This passage covers 30 T cell receptor beta chains from one sample sequenced in a study of blood T cell repertoires in COVID-19. Method: immunoSEQ multiplex PCR; TCRdb's copy keeps in-frame clones and lacks some. Counted here are about 170,000 clones, approximately 91% occurring once; the ten biggest clones make up around 4.8%. Sample: peripheral blood. The receptors originated from a young man with COVID-19, enrolled during active disease.

The rearrangement links TRBV28 to TRBJ2-7; no clear D gene. This CDR3 has 17 amino acids. Trimming shortened V by 7 bases and J by 2 bases, and 24 bases separated the two germline ends. Per the germline V gene, CDR1 is MDHEN and CDR2 is SYDVKM. CDR3 protein: CASTTSPLQPRTYEQYF. For the CDR3, the DNA is TGTGCCAGCACCACTTCCCCCCTTCAACCCCGCACCTACGAGCAGTACTTC. Combining the CDR3 with reference TRBV28 and TRBJ2-7 gives the whole variable domain DVKVTQSSRYLVKRTGEKVFLECVQDMDHENMFWYRQDPGLGLRLIYFSYDVKMKEKGDIPEGYSVSREKKERFSLILESASTNQTSMYLCASTTSPLQPRTYEQYFGPGTRLTVT.

The chain is built from TRBV28 and TRBJ2-3, with D tentatively TRBD1 (6 bases). Germline V lookup: CDR1 MDHEN, CDR2 SYDVKM. The CDR3 sequence is 16 residues long. The germline V and J ends were trimmed by 6 bases and 5 bases, with 21 bases remaining between them. CDR3: CASRTPLGAGVDTQYF. The CDR3 bases are TGTGCCAGCAGAACCCCTCTGGGGGCAGGGGTAGATACGCAGTATTTT.

This clone was detected once. V and J are TRBV5-1 and TRBJ1-5, with D tentatively TRBD1 (6 bases). Germline loops: CDR1 SGHRS, CDR2 YFSETQ. The CDR3 runs 14 residues. Deletions cut 7 bases from V and 5 bases from J, with 16 bases between. CDR3 DNA: TGCGCCAGCGCAGGGGAATCAGGGGATCAGCCCCAGCATTTT. Residues: CASAGESGDQPQHF.

Written as DNA, the CDR3 is TGTGCCAGCAGCTCACGCAGGGGGCTTGAAGCTTTCTTT. Its translation is CASSSRRGLEAFF. The V and J genes are TRBV11-2 and TRBJ1-1, with 8 bases lining up with TRBD1. The V gene's germline CDR1 is SGHAT and CDR2 FQNNGV. The CDR3 has 13 amino acids. V trimming: 4 bases; J trimming: 7 bases; junction bases outside the gene matches: 5.

The chain has TRBV5-1 and TRBJ2-6; 10 bases line up with TRBD1. Germline CDR1 reads SGHRS; CDR2 reads YFSETQ. The CDR3 sequence is 18 residues long. Trimming cost V 1 base and J 1 base; bases outside gene matches: 5. The CDR3 bases are TGCGCCAGCAGCTTGTACCCGGGACAGGGGTCTGGGGCCAACGTCCTGACTTTC. It yields the protein CASSLYPGQGSGANVLTF.

The CDR3 protein is CATSDSKGASTDTQYF. The DNA of the CDR3 is TGTGCCACCAGTGATTCGAAGGGGGCGTCTACAGATACGCAGTATTTT. The chain carries TRBV24-1 and TRBJ2-3, with 7 bases fitting TRBD1. The CDR3 runs 16 residues. The junction had 7 bases not matched to a gene; V was cut back by 2 bases and J by 3 bases. CDR1 and CDR2 from the germline V gene are KGHDR and SFDVKD.

The rearrangement links TRBV29-1 to TRBJ2-3; tentatively, D is TRBD2 (5 bases). V was cut by 0 bases and J by 6 bases, with 19 bases left in between. The CDR3 covers 16 residues. The germline V gene encodes CDR1 SQVTM and CDR2 ANQGSEA. CDR3 nucleotide sequence: TGCAGCGTTGAAGATGGTTGGACTCCGGAGTGGGATACGCAGTATTTT. This codes for CSVEDGWTPEWDTQYF.

The V and J genes are TRBV6-4 and TRBJ2-3; the match to TRBD2 covers 11 bases. The V and J ends lost 5 bases and 3 bases, in that order; junction bases with no gene match: 4. CDR3 size: 15 residues. From germline, CDR1 is MRHNA and CDR2 SNTAGT. CDR3 sequence reads: CASSRGLAETDTQYF. The DNA of the CDR3 is TGTGCCAGCAGTAGGGGACTAGCGGAGACAGATACGCAGTATTTT.

The chain carries TRBV18 and TRBJ2-1, with 9 bases lining up with TRBD2. Germline-derived CDR1 and CDR2 are KGHSH and LQKENI. Unmatched junction bases numbered 19, after V lost 6 bases and J lost 7 bases. CDR3 length: 18 amino acids. The CDR3 sequence: CASSPTRASGAFLNEQFF. DNA for the CDR3: TGTGCCAGCTCCCCAACGAGGGCTAGCGGGGCCTTCTTAAATGAGCAGTTCTTC.

The chain recombines TRBV7-6 with TRBJ2-3; 9 bases match TRBD2. The germline V gene encodes CDR1 SGHVS and CDR2 FNYEAQ. CDR3 length: 15 residues. After removal of 6 bases from V and 2 bases from J, the junction contained 6 bases not matched to a gene. The CDR3 loop is CASRQTSGFTDTQYF. In nucleotides, the CDR3 is TGTGCCAGCAGGCAGACTAGCGGATTCACAGATACGCAGTATTTT.

The V gene is TRBV13, the J gene TRBJ1-5; tentatively, D is TRBD1 (6 bases). There are 14 residues in the CDR3. Germline V lookup: CDR1 PRHDT, CDR2 FYEKMQ (reference sequence). V was pared by 5 bases and J by 2 bases, with 10 bases between. The CDR3 nucleotides are TGTGCCAGCAGCGCCAGGGGCGGCAATCAGCCCCAGCATTTT. Translation: CASSARGGNQPQHF.

The chain couples TRBV10-3 to TRBJ2-7, with no clear D. With 4 bases removed from V and 2 bases from J, the gap between germline ends came to 6 bases. This CDR3 spans 12 amino acids. The germline CDR1 and CDR2 sequences are ENHRY and SYGVKD. The CDR3 coding sequence is TGTGCCATCAGTGGGGCAGCCTACGAGCAGTACTTC. This codes for CAISGAAYEQYF.

This clone was detected only once. The rearrangement uses TRBV18 and TRBJ2-1; no clear D. Germline CDR1 is KGHSH and CDR2 is LQKENI. The CDR3 has 11 residues. Trimming pared 3 bases from V and 6 bases from J, leaving 3 bases between. The CDR3 spells CASSPRNEQFF. CDR3 nucleotides: TGTGCCAGCTCACCTCGCAATGAGCAGTTCTTC.

This chain uses TRBV28 with TRBJ2-2; maybe TRBD1 (5 bases). V dropped 7 bases and J dropped 12 bases, with 18 bases sitting between them. Germline CDR1 MDHEN, CDR2 SYDVKM. The CDR3 is made up of 13 amino acids. CDR3 DNA sequence: TGTGCCAGCAAGCAGGGTGACTCCCCGCAGCTGTTTTTT. It codes for CASKQGDSPQLFF.

The J gene is TRBJ2-7, the V gene TRBV24-1; D is perhaps TRBD2 (6 bases). Deletions cut 4 bases from V and 1 base from J, with 16 bases between. This CDR3 has 16 residues. Germline V gene data show CDR1 as KGHDR and CDR2 as SFDVKD. CDR3 amino acids: CATSDPRSAGSYEQYF. The DNA for the CDR3 is TGTGCCACCAGTGACCCTCGTTCGGCGGGATCCTACGAGCAGTACTTC.

V is TRBV15 and J is TRBJ2-7; D is ambiguous. This CDR3 contains 13 residues. Germline V lookup: CDR1 LNHNV, CDR2 YYDKDF (reference sequence). The V gene lost 3 bases and the J gene lost 7 bases, with 13 bases spanning the gap. CDR3 in DNA: TGTGCCACCAGCAGCCCCCCCCTGGAGGAGCAGTACTTC. Residues: CATSSPPLEEQYF.

The rearrangement links TRBV28 to TRBJ2-5; 8 nucleotides line up with TRBD2. The CDR3 sequence is 16 residues long. Germline CDR1 and CDR2: MDHEN and SYDVKM. J was trimmed by 5 bases and V by 1 base; bases with no gene match: 9. The CDR3 region has the DNA TGTGCCAGCAGTTTATCTTGGGCGGGAGGCTTGGAGACCCAGTACTTC. This translates into CASSLSWAGGLETQYF.

J is TRBJ1-2 and V is TRBV27; tentatively, D is TRBD1 (6 bases). Trimming removed 3 bases from V and 6 bases from J, with 17 bases in between. Germline loops: CDR1 MNHEY, CDR2 SMNVEV (reference sequence). This CDR3 is 15 amino acids long. This CDR3 reads CASSLSPEDRNGYTF. The CDR3 nucleotides are TGTGCCAGCAGTTTGTCTCCTGAGGACAGAAATGGCTACACCTTC.

The rearrangement uses TRBV12-3 or TRBV12-4 and TRBJ1-5; D call uncertain. The CDR3 loop spans 13 amino acids. Trimming cost V 7 bases and J 3 bases, with 10 bases left between them. The CDR3 bases are TGTGCCAGCACCAGAGGGCACAATCAGCCCCAGCATTTT. It encodes CASTRGHNQPQHF.

The chain employs TRBV6-4 and TRBJ1-5, with D possibly matching TRBD1 (6 bases). Germline V lookup: CDR1 MRHNA, CDR2 SNTAGT. CDR3 size: 17 residues. V was clipped by 10 bases and J by 0 bases, with 22 bases between them. The CDR3 is CATVGFRGFFSNQPQHF. The CDR3 DNA follows: TGTGCCACCGTCGGCTTCAGGGGCTTTTTTAGCAATCAGCCCCAGCATTTT.

The genes are TRBV5-1 and TRBJ2-1, with TRBD1 matching 9 bases. The germline V gene encodes CDR1 SGHRS and CDR2 YFSETQ. The V gene end was trimmed by 9 bases and the J gene end by 0 bases; junction bases not matched to a gene: 7. CDR3 size: 15 residues. DNA for the CDR3: TGCGCCACCGCAAGGGACAGGGCCTCCTACAATGAGCAGTTCTTC. It encodes CATARDRASYNEQFF. Full variable domain (missing parts from reference TRBV5-1 and TRBJ2-1): KAGVTQTPRYLIKTRGQQVTLSCSPISGHRSVSWYQQTPGQGLQFLFEYFSETQRNKGNFPGRFSGRQFSNSRSEMNVSTLELGDSALYLCATARDRASYNEQFFGPGTRLTVL.

The chain joins TRBV27 to TRBJ2-1, with TRBD2 matching 9 bases. Germline V gene data show CDR1 as MNHEY and CDR2 as SMNVEV (reference sequence). Germline trimming cut 7 bases from V and 8 bases from J; bases unmatched to any gene: 18. This CDR3 is 17 amino acids long. The CDR3 nucleotides are TGTGCCAGCACCCACCTAGCGGGACTTCCCCAAGGGGATGAGCAGTTCTTC. It translates to CASTHLAGLPQGDEQFF.

This chain uses TRBV4-1 with TRBJ2-7; a weak D match, TRBD2 (6 bases). The V end was cut by 0 bases, the J end by 3 bases, with 12 bases between. In germline, CDR1 is MGHRA, CDR2 YSYEKL. This CDR3 region has 15 residues. The DNA for the CDR3 is TGCGCCAGCAGCCAAGATCAGGACTACTTCTACGAGCAGTACTTC. It codes for CASSQDQDYFYEQYF.

With regard to this clone: Relative to the germline gene, one junction end is altered; a read error may explain this. The genes are TRBV29-1 and TRBJ1-4; possible D gene TRBD1, 6 bases. Germline V gene lookup returns CDR1 SQVTM and CDR2 ANQGSEA. The CDR3 is made up of 14 amino acids. In DNA, the CDR3 is TGCAGCGTTGACCGGGACATAACTAATGAAAAACTGCTTTTT. It translates to CSVDRDITNEKLLF.

A note on this clone: The sample has other DNA sequences that encode this CDR3 too. The chain carries TRBV5-6 and TRBJ2-1; the D gene is possibly TRBD1 (6 bases). V shed 0 bases and J shed 3 bases, with 10 bases lying between them. Germline V gene data show CDR1 as SGHDT and CDR2 as YYEEEE. CDR3 length: 15 amino acids. CDR3 sequence: CASSLAPGDYNEQFF. The CDR3 DNA follows: TGTGCCAGCAGCTTGGCCCCAGGGGACTACAATGAGCAGTTCTTC.

V is TRBV4-2 and J is TRBJ2-4; D call uncertain. Germline V gives CDR1 LGHNA, CDR2 YNFKEQ. The length of the CDR3 is 19 residues. V was cut by 0 bases and J by 3 bases, with 21 bases left in between. CDR3 loop: CASSQELEIGVVGKNIQYF. CDR3 DNA: TGTGCCAGCAGCCAAGAATTGGAGATAGGAGTGGTGGGCAAAAACATTCAGTACTTC.

This clone was seen once. The J gene is TRBJ2-2, the V gene TRBV28; 7 bases are shared with TRBD2. The CDR3 is 16 amino acids. CDR1 and CDR2 (germline): MDHEN, SYDVKM. The junction had 10 bases not matched to a gene; V was cut back by 3 bases and J by 6 bases. CDR3 coding DNA: TGTGCCAGCAGTTTGATCGGCGGGAGAGGGGCCGGGGAGCTGTTTTTT. Amino acids: CASSLIGGRGAGELFF.

This chain uses TRBV9 with TRBJ1-2, with D hard to call. The CDR3 consists of 16 residues. V lost 0 bases and J 7 bases, leaving 19 bases between the germline ends. Germline assignment: CDR1 SGDLS and CDR2 YYNGEE. In nucleotides, the CDR3 is TGTGCCAGCAGCGTAGATTTCGGCGCGAGCGGGTTTGGCTACACCTTC. It yields the protein CASSVDFGASGFGYTF.

This chain connects TRBV28 to TRBJ1-1; D not resolved. The CDR3 loop spans 15 amino acids. Trimming removed 5 bases at V and 0 bases at J, with 13 bases between. CDR1 is MDHEN and CDR2 is SYDVKM in the germline V gene. The CDR3 is CASSPREFMNTEAFF. CDR3 in DNA: TGTGCCAGCAGTCCCCGGGAGTTCATGAACACTGAAGCTTTCTTT. Looking up the rest from reference TRBV28 and TRBJ1-1 gives the full variable domain: DVKVTQSSRYLVKRTGEKVFLECVQDMDHENMFWYRQDPGLGLRLIYFSYDVKMKEKGDIPEGYSVSREKKERFSLILESASTNQTSMYLCASSPREFMNTEAFFGQGTRLTVV.

V gene TRBV19 combines with J gene TRBJ2-7; D may be TRBD2 (5 bases). The CDR3 totals 15 residues. Trimming left V 1 base short and J 0 bases short, with 10 bases between. The germline V gene has CDR1 LNHDA and CDR2 SQIVND (reference sequence). CDR3 sequence (DNA): TGTGCCAGTAGTATAGGCAGCGGCCCCTCCTACGAGCAGTACTTC. Its protein is CASSIGSGPSYEQYF.